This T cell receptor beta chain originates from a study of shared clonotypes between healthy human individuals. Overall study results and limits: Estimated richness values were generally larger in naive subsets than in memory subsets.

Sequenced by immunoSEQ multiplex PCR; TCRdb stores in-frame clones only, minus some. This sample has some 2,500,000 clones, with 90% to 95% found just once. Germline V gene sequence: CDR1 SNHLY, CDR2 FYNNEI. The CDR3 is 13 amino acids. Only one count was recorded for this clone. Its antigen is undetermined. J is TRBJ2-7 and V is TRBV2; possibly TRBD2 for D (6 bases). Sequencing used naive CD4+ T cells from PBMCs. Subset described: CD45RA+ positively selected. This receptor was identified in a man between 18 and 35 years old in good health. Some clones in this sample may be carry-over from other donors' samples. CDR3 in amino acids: CATTRDGTYEQYF. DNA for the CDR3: TGTGCTACTACCCGGGACGGGACTTACGAGCAGTACTTC.